The 22 T cell receptor beta chains in this list originate from one sample, sequenced in a study of spatial heterogeneity in lung cancer. The time point here: sample taken at primary tumor resection. TCRdb independently ran MiXCR on the 5' RACE reads; one entry per CDR3 protein. Of tens of thousands of distinct CDR3 sequences in the sample, under 8.5% were seen once. The sample was PBMCs, taken at surgery. Source of these receptors: a female donor with early-stage non-small cell lung cancer.

This clonotype was detected many times. This CDR3 reads CASSGDGLAKNIQYF. DNA of the CDR3: TGTGCCAGCAGTGGTGACGGACTAGCCAAAAACATTCAGTACTTC. V gene TRBV2 combines with J gene TRBJ2-4, with a weak D call TRBD2 (5 bases). Between the trimmed V and J ends, which lost 4 bases and 0 bases, there was a span of 10 bases. The CDR3 totals 15 residues. Germline CDR1 is SNHLY and CDR2 is FYNNEI.

This clonotype was counted between two and nine times. V is TRBV11-2 and J is TRBJ2-1, with D uncertain. CDR3 length equals 14 residues. CDR1 and CDR2 from the germline V gene are SGHAT and FQNNGV. V shed 4 bases and J shed 8 bases, with 15 bases lying between them. The CDR3, as DNA: TGTGCCAGCAGCTCTACGATGCGACGCTATGAGCAGTTCTTC. This gives the protein CASSSTMRRYEQFF.

This clonotype showed up just a few times. The genes are TRBV2 and TRBJ2-2; weak D call: TRBD2 (6 bases). Germline CDR1 and CDR2: SNHLY and FYNNEI. CDR3 length equals 14 residues. Trimming removed 8 bases at V and 1 base at J, with 11 bases between. The CDR3 loop reads CASAAGQNTGELFF. For the CDR3, the DNA is TGTGCCAGCGCAGCGGGCCAGAACACCGGGGAGCTGTTTTTT.

This clonotype was detected many times. This sequence joins TRBV20-1 and TRBJ2-7; TRBD1 matches 7 bases. The CDR3 is made up of 13 amino acids. Looked up from germline, CDR1 is DFQATT and CDR2 is SNEGSKA (reference sequence). V dropped 7 bases and J dropped 0; count of bases not matched to a gene: 6. This chain's CDR3 is CSVSTGRSYEQYF. In DNA form, the CDR3 reads TGCAGTGTCTCGACAGGGCGCTCCTACGAGCAGTACTTC.

This clonotype was counted ten times or more. This sequence joins TRBV28 and TRBJ2-5; D uncertain. Germline CDR1 is MDHEN and CDR2 is SYDVKM. This CDR3 spans 16 amino acids. V was pared by 3 bases and J by 0 bases, with 14 bases between. This CDR3 is CASSFSGLEDQETQYF. The CDR3 DNA is TGTGCCAGCAGTTTTTCGGGCCTCGAGGACCAAGAGACCCAGTACTTC.

This clonotype was recorded at least ten times. This chain joins TRBV7-2 and TRBJ2-3; a weak D match, TRBD2 (6 bases). V was pared by 5 bases and J by 6 bases, with 24 bases between. This CDR3 spans 17 amino acids. Per the germline V gene, CDR1 is SGHTA and CDR2 is FQGNSA. CDR3 region: CASSRRTWRDPLDTQYF. The CDR3 DNA sequence: TGTGCCAGCAGCCGCCGAACTTGGCGGGACCCACTCGATACGCAGTATTTT.

This clonotype is labeled medium-sized (0.01 to 0.1%). This chain links TRBV2 with TRBJ1-2; possibly TRBD1 for D (5 bases). CDR3 length: 13 residues. The V and J ends lost 11 bases and 4 bases respectively, with 17 bases between them. Germline V CDR1 and CDR2: SNHLY, FYNNEI. The DNA for the CDR3 is TGTGCCGGATACGGGGCCTCACCCTATGGCTACACCTTC. Translating it yields CAGYGASPYGYTF.

In this sample, this clonotype turned up a few times. The chain couples TRBV9 to TRBJ2-3; no clear D gene. This CDR3 has 13 residues. V shed 7 bases and J shed 2 bases, with 11 bases lying between them. Looked up from germline, CDR1 is SGDLS and CDR2 is YYNGEE. The CDR3 loop reads CASRPPDTDTQYF. As DNA, the CDR3 is TGTGCCAGCCGACCCCCGGACACAGATACGCAGTATTTT.

In its sample, this clonotype was seen many times. The gene calls are TRBV5-1 and TRBJ1-1, with D tentatively TRBD1 (5 bases). This CDR3 spans 14 amino acids. From germline, CDR1 is SGHRS and CDR2 YFSETQ. Trimming removed 4 bases at V and 4 bases at J, with 14 bases between. CDR3 bases: TGCGCCAGCAGCCCGGACCCCGGGGGCACTGAAGCTTTCTTT. Amino acids: CASSPDPGGTEAFF.

There are many counts of this clonotype. The rearrangement uses TRBV19 and TRBJ2-1; D is possibly TRBD2 (5 bases). Germline V lookup: CDR1 LNHDA, CDR2 SQIVND (reference sequence). This CDR3 has 14 amino acids. Trimming left V 6 bases short and J 7 bases short, with 16 bases between. The CDR3 DNA follows: TGTGCCAGTAGCCCCTTTAGCGCCGGGAATGAGCAGTTCTTC. Translating gives CASSPFSAGNEQFF.

The chain recombines TRBV6-6 with TRBJ2-1; unclear D gene. Germline V CDR1 and CDR2: MNHNY, SVGAGI (reference sequence). This CDR3 has 15 amino acids. Trimming shortened V by 0 bases and J by 0 bases, and 6 bases separated the two germline ends. The CDR3 region is CASSYSQSSYNEQFF. The DNA of the CDR3 is TGTGCCAGCAGTTACTCCCAGAGCTCCTACAATGAGCAGTTCTTC.

V and J are TRBV30 and TRBJ2-1; D possibly matches TRBD1 or TRBD2 (6 bases each). The length of the CDR3 is 15 residues. V lost 5 bases, J lost 0 bases, and 14 bases lay in between. CDR1 and CDR2 (germline): GTSNPN, SVGIG (reference sequence). The CDR3 region is CAWSRGVSSYNEQFF. For the CDR3, the DNA is TGTGCCTGGTCTAGGGGGGTTAGCTCCTACAATGAGCAGTTCTTC. Full variable domain (rest looked up from reference TRBV30 and TRBJ2-1): SQTIHQWPATLVQPVGSPLSLECTVEGTSNPNLYWYRQAAGRGLQLLFYSVGIGQISSEVPQNLSASRPQDRQFILSSKKLLLSDSGFYLCAWSRGVSSYNEQFFGPGTRLTVL.

This clonotype has at least ten counts. This chain connects TRBV28 to TRBJ2-7, with D tentatively TRBD1 (6 bases). CDR1 and CDR2 (germline): MDHEN, SYDVKM. The CDR3 spans 14 residues. Trimming cost V 6 bases and J 3 bases, with 15 bases left between them. The DNA for the CDR3 is TGTGCCAGCAGCCGCCCCGGGACAATCTACGAGCAGTACTTC. Protein product: CASSRPGTIYEQYF.

The gene calls are TRBV28 and TRBJ2-5, with a tentative D call TRBD1 (5 bases). The CDR3 is 14 residues long. Germline V CDR1 and CDR2: MDHEN, SYDVKM. Trimming removed 6 bases at V and 0 bases at J, with 11 bases between. For the CDR3, the DNA is TGTGCCAGCAGCCCCGCAGGGTACCAAGAGACCCAGTACTTC. This encodes CASSPAGYQETQYF.

This clonotype was detected many times. The V call is TRBV18, the J call TRBJ2-3; D might be TRBD2 (5 bases). Germline V gives CDR1 KGHSH, CDR2 LQKENI. The CDR3 is 16 amino acids. Deletions cut 4 bases from V and 1 base from J, with 15 bases between. The CDR3: CASSRGGSKGTDTQYF. CDR3 DNA: TGTGCCAGCTCACGCGGTGGGAGTAAGGGCACAGATACGCAGTATTTT.

This clonotype was seen repeatedly, ten times or more. This chain connects TRBV6-1 to TRBJ2-7; a possible D gene is TRBD2 (6 bases). Germline V gives CDR1 MNHNS, CDR2 SASEGT. This CDR3 contains 11 residues. The germline V and J ends were trimmed by 6 bases and 4 bases, with 7 bases remaining between them. For the CDR3, the DNA is TGTGCCAGCAGGGGGACTTACGAGCAGTACTTC. Translation: CASRGTYEQYF.

The chain joins TRBV7-2 to TRBJ2-1; weak D call: TRBD2 (6 bases). Trimming stripped 1 base from V and 0 bases from J, with 7 bases between. This CDR3 has 15 amino acids. In germline, CDR1 is SGHTA, CDR2 FQGNSA. The CDR3 DNA sequence: TGTGCCAGCAGCTTAGAGACTAGCTCCTACAATGAGCAGTTCTTC. The encoded protein is CASSLETSSYNEQFF.

This clonotype occurred many times. The chain couples TRBV7-9 to TRBJ2-3; 12 nucleotides match TRBD1. The ends lost 1 base at V and 2 bases at J; junction bases unmatched: 7. The CDR3 sequence is 18 residues long. The germline gives CDR1 SEHNR, CDR2 FQNEAQ (reference sequence). The CDR3 is CASSLGAGTGGPTDTQYF. The CDR3 DNA reads TGTGCCAGCAGCTTAGGGGCCGGGACAGGGGGCCCCACAGATACGCAGTATTTT.

This clonotype appeared many times. This chain links TRBV2 with TRBJ2-7; D is uncertain. The CDR3 has 12 amino acids. The germline gives CDR1 SNHLY, CDR2 FYNNEI. V dropped 2 bases and J dropped 4 bases, with 6 bases sitting between them. The CDR3 loop reads CASSEWIYEQYF. DNA of the CDR3: TGTGCCAGCAGTGAATGGATTTACGAGCAGTACTTC. Filled out from reference TRBV2 and TRBJ2-7, the complete variable domain reads EPEVTQTPSHQVTQMGQEVILRCVPISNHLYFYWYRQILGQKVEFLVSFYNNEISEKSEIFDDQFSVERPDGSNFTLKIRSTKLEDSAMYFCASSEWIYEQYFGPGTRLTVT.

Many counts were recorded for this clonotype. The chain couples TRBV6-5 to TRBJ2-2, with 9 positions matching TRBD2. This CDR3 has 16 residues. Trimming removed 2 bases from V and 4 bases from J; junction bases left unmatched: 5. CDR1 and CDR2 from the germline V gene are MNHEY and SVGAGI. CDR3 in amino acids: CASSYIAGDLTGELFF. The DNA of the CDR3 is TGTGCCAGCAGTTACATAGCGGGGGACCTCACCGGGGAGCTGTTTTTT.

This clonotype was detected many times. J is TRBJ1-2 and V is TRBV7-9, with a tentative D call TRBD1 (5 bases). Germline V CDR1 and CDR2: SEHNR, FQNEAQ (reference sequence). The CDR3 extends over 14 amino acids. Trimming left V 4 bases short and J 7 bases short, with 16 bases between. In DNA form, the CDR3 reads TGTGCCAGCAGCTCCAGGGCGATTACGTTTGGCTACACCTTC. It codes for CASSSRAITFGYTF.

This clonotype has just a few counts. This sequence joins TRBV5-6 and TRBJ2-7, with D possibly matching TRBD1 (5 bases). The germline V gene has CDR1 SGHDT and CDR2 YYEEEE. The CDR3 contains 17 residues. Trimming pared 1 base from V and 9 bases from J, leaving 26 bases between. CDR3 residues: CASSLWFMGRRYRGQYF. CDR3 DNA sequence: TGTGCCAGCAGCTTGTGGTTTATGGGCAGGCGTTATAGGGGGCAGTACTTC.